The 18 T cell receptor beta chains in this list originate from one sample, sequenced in a study of OX40 agonist ivuxolimab in advanced cancers. Sequencing was performed with immunoSEQ multiplex PCR; in TCRdb, only in-frame clones are kept and a portion is missing. The sample consists of approximately 21,000 clones, 84% of them appearing once. The sample consisted of CD4+ or CD8+ T cells sorted from blood, taken in a trial of the OX40 agonist ivuxolimab. These receptors all come from an adult with an advanced solid tumor such as melanoma, head and neck, liver or kidney cancer.

A few counts support this clone. The rearrangement uses TRBV5-1 and TRBJ2-1; TRBD2 aligns across 11 bases. CDR1 is SGHRS, CDR2 YFSETQ, per germline. V shed 4 bases and J 8 bases; nucleotides not matched to a gene: 8. This CDR3 region has 15 residues. In DNA, the CDR3 is TGCGCCAGCAGCCGTACTAGCGGGAGAAAGTATGAGCAGTTCTTC. Amino acid sequence: CASSRTSGRKYEQFF. Full variable domain (remainder filled in from reference TRBV5-1 and TRBJ2-1): KAGVTQTPRYLIKTRGQQVTLSCSPISGHRSVSWYQQTPGQGLQFLFEYFSETQRNKGNFPGRFSGRQFSNSRSEMNVSTLELGDSALYLCASSRTSGRKYEQFFGPGTRLTVL.

This sequence joins TRBV7-6 and TRBJ2-5; the D gene could be TRBD1 or TRBD2 (5 bases each). Germline CDR1 SGHVS, CDR2 FNYEAQ. The ends were cut back, 0 bases at V and 1 base at J, with 9 bases in the middle. The CDR3 sequence is 15 residues long. CDR3 sequence reads: CASSLAGTLQETQYF. The DNA for the CDR3 is TGTGCCAGCAGCTTAGCTGGGACCCTCCAAGAGACCCAGTACTTC.

This chain links TRBV6-5 with TRBJ1-2; 9 bases align to TRBD1. The length of the CDR3 is 13 residues. J was trimmed by 6 bases and V by 4 bases; bases with no gene match: 3. Germline loops: CDR1 MNHEY, CDR2 SVGAGI. CDR3 sequence (DNA): TGTGCCAGCAGTTCCACAGGGGGCAATGGCTACACCTTC. Translation gives CASSSTGGNGYTF.

The genes are TRBV5-6 and TRBJ2-7; 8 nucleotides agree with TRBD1. Losses at the gene ends were 4 bases for V and 0 bases for J; bases not matched to a gene: 6. This CDR3 has 15 residues. Looked up from germline, CDR1 is SGHDT and CDR2 is YYEEEE. CDR3 region: CASSLRGLDSYEQYF. The CDR3 nucleotides are TGTGCCAGCAGCCTCAGGGGGCTAGACTCCTACGAGCAGTACTTC.

The chain combines TRBV6-1 with TRBJ2-7; the D is unclear. The CDR3 length is 13 residues. Trimming cost V 6 bases and J 3 bases, with 12 bases left between them. The germline V gene has CDR1 MNHNS and CDR2 SASEGT. This CDR3 is CASRETEGYEQYF. The CDR3 nucleotides are TGTGCCAGCAGGGAAACGGAAGGCTACGAGCAGTACTTC.

This clone has only one observation. The chain recombines TRBV6-1 with TRBJ2-7, with D perhaps TRBD2 (5 bases). The CDR3 contains 14 residues. V gave up 2 bases and J gave up 2 bases, with 10 bases separating them. Germline CDR1 and CDR2: MNHNS and SASEGT. CDR3 in amino acids: CASSETRDPYEQYF. CDR3 in DNA: TGTGCCAGCAGTGAAACGAGGGATCCCTACGAGCAGTACTTC.

The rearrangement links TRBV5-5 to TRBJ1-5, with 9 bases lining up with TRBD1. Trimming cost V 4 bases and J 8 bases; bases outside gene matches: 4. CDR1 and CDR2 (germline): SGHKS, YYEKEE (reference sequence). The CDR3 spans 13 residues. This CDR3 is CASSGQGREPQHF. The CDR3 nucleotides read TGTGCCAGCAGCGGACAGGGGCGAGAGCCCCAGCATTTT.

The chain uses TRBV7-9 and TRBJ2-1; D is unresolved. V lost 5 bases to trimming and J lost 5 bases, with 10 bases between them. The germline V gene has CDR1 SEHNR and CDR2 FQNEAQ (reference sequence). This CDR3 comprises 13 residues. CDR3: CASSPDGHNEQFF. DNA of the CDR3: TGTGCCAGCAGCCCGGACGGGCACAATGAGCAGTTCTTC.

The V and J genes are TRBV28 and TRBJ1-4, with 7 bases aligning to TRBD1. V lost 3 bases to trimming and J lost 0 bases; unmatched junction nucleotides: 10. The CDR3 spans 18 residues. Germline lookup yields CDR1 MDHEN and CDR2 SYDVKM. CDR3 nucleotide sequence: TGTGCCAGCAGTTTCGACTTGATTGACAGGGCAACTAATGAAAAACTGTTTTTT. It is translated as CASSFDLIDRATNEKLFF.

This chain links TRBV19 with TRBJ1-2, with D hard to call. The germline gives CDR1 LNHDA, CDR2 SQIVND (reference sequence). This CDR3 has 12 residues. The V end was cut by 8 bases, the J end by 6 bases, with 13 bases between. CDR3 region: CASLLILDGYTF. The CDR3 coding sequence is TGTGCCAGTCTCTTGATATTAGATGGCTACACCTTC. Variable domain in full (rest from reference TRBV19 and TRBJ1-2): DGGITQSPKYLFRKEGQNVTLSCEQNLNHDAMYWYRQDPGQGLRLIYYSQIVNDFQKGDIAEGYSVSREKKESFPLTVTSAQKNPTAFYLCASLLILDGYTFGSGTRLTVV.

The chain carries TRBV6-5 and TRBJ2-2; D gene unclear. The V and J ends lost 6 bases and 3 bases respectively, with 8 bases between them. Germline CDR1 is MNHEY and CDR2 is SVGAGI. The CDR3 totals 13 residues. This chain's CDR3 is CASRATDTGELFF. CDR3 DNA: TGTGCCAGCAGGGCCACCGACACCGGGGAGCTGTTTTTT.

The CDR3 DNA follows: TGCGCCAGCAGCTTTAATCGCTACGAGCAGTACTTC. It encodes CASSFNRYEQYF. The genes are TRBV5-1 and TRBJ2-7; D uncertain. Germline CDR1 and CDR2: SGHRS and YFSETQ. Trimming left V 2 bases short and J 3 bases short, with 6 bases between. CDR3 size: 12 residues.

The rearrangement joins TRBV2 to TRBJ1-6; D is possibly TRBD1 (6 bases). The germline gives CDR1 SNHLY, CDR2 FYNNEI. Trimming cost V 10 bases and J 7 bases, with 11 bases left between them. The CDR3 contains 12 residues. DNA of the CDR3: TGTGCCACAGCGGACAGAAATTCACCCCTCCACTTT. Protein sequence: CATADRNSPLHF.

The chain joins TRBV6-5 to TRBJ2-3; tentatively, D is TRBD1 (6 bases). The CDR3 extends over 13 amino acids. CDR1 and CDR2 from the germline V gene are MNHEY and SVGAGI. Trimming shortened V by 8 bases and J by 5 bases, and 14 bases separated the two germline ends. The CDR3 is CASGAGVLDTQYF. CDR3 DNA: TGTGCCAGCGGGGCAGGGGTCCTAGATACGCAGTATTTT.

The chain uses TRBV4-2 and TRBJ1-4; unclear D gene. Trimming removed 0 bases at V and 0 bases at J, with 8 bases between. Germline CDR1 is LGHNA and CDR2 is YNFKEQ. This CDR3 region has 16 residues. CDR3 DNA sequence: TGTGCCAGCAGCCAAGACGGCAGGACAACTAATGAAAAACTGTTTTTT. Its protein product is CASSQDGRTTNEKLFF.

The chain uses TRBV11-1 and TRBJ2-4, with D possibly matching TRBD2 (6 bases). The CDR3 is 12 residues long. V was pared by 5 bases and J by 15 bases, with 17 bases between. In germline, CDR1 is SGHAT, CDR2 FQDESV (reference sequence). The CDR3, as DNA: TGTGCCAGCAGCGTACTAGCAGGGCCATTGTACTTC. This sequence encodes CASSVLAGPLYF.

This rearrangement joins TRBV13 to TRBJ1-2; weak D call: TRBD1 (5 bases). V lost 5 bases, J lost 7 bases, and 17 bases lay in between. Per the germline V gene, CDR1 is PRHDT and CDR2 is FYEKMQ (reference sequence). This CDR3 spans 14 amino acids. The CDR3 coding sequence is TGTGCCAGCAGCCCAGGGACCGACGGTGGTGGCTACACCTTC. Its protein is CASSPGTDGGGYTF.

This chain joins TRBV5-4 and TRBJ1-3, with 10 bases that match TRBD1. Trimming at V came to 2 bases and at J to 3 bases, leaving 5 bases not matched to a gene. Germline V gene data show CDR1 as SGHNT and CDR2 as YYREEE (reference sequence). CDR3 length: 16 residues. The CDR3 DNA is TGTGCCAGCAGCTTAAGGGACAGGGGTCTTGGAAACACCATATATTTT. Translated, it gives CASSLRDRGLGNTIYF.